This T cell receptor beta chain was documented in a study of OX40 agonist ivuxolimab in advanced cancers. Regarding the study in general: Ivuxolimab was a fully human IgG2 agonistic monoclonal antibody targeting the costimulatory receptor OX40 (CD134). Intravenous ivuxolimab was administered to patients every 2 weeks at six dose levels: 0.01, 0.1, 0.3, 1.5, 3 and 10 mg/kg. Among the 50 to 55 dose-escalation patients, some 20 had hepatocellular carcinoma, around 15 melanoma, 9 renal cell carcinoma and 9 head and neck cancer. A male proportion of roughly 85% and a mean age of around 60 years, ranging from roughly 23 to 80, were recorded for the dose-escalation cohort. Patients were allowed to have had prior anti-PD-1, anti-PD-L1 or anti-CTLA-4 therapy, and 40% of the dose-escalation patients had been treated with checkpoint inhibitors. Three dose-escalation patients achieved partial responses, one with hepatocellular carcinoma and two with cutaneous melanoma. Peripheral TCRbeta sequencing aimed to test whether ivuxolimab altered TCR sequence diversity and caused clonal T-cell expansion. The paper covers the monotherapy dose-escalation part of the phase I ivuxolimab trial, which included N ≈ 57 patients. Broad study findings and their caveats: Which antigens the clonally expanded peripheral T cells were specific for was not determined. Low levels of normalized T-cell clonal expansion were also seen in some patients who did not respond. In the 0.1-3.0 mg/kg groups, partial responders had among the lowest normalized peripheral clonal expansion, particularly in CD8+ T cells. At doses of 0.1 to 3.0 mg/kg, clonal expansion of both CD4+ and CD8+ T cells in blood was seen between baseline and week 6. After ivuxolimab, expanded clones were on average more numerous among CD8+ T cells than among CD4+ T cells.

Here V drops 4 bases and J drops 3 bases, and the junction holds 6 bases not matched to any gene. The CDR3 runs 14 residues from the cysteine to the phenylalanine. Only CDR3 DNA remains: 42 bases, in frame from the first base. CDR1 and CDR2 are drawn from the germline V gene (reference sequence): SGHNT, YYREEE. Genomic DNA was isolated from the sorted cells so that the TCRbeta CDR3 region could be sequenced. TCRbeta CDR3 regions were sequenced using the immunoSEQ Assay. Sourced from immuneACCESS, this table was stored by TCRdb with only in-frame sequences that have V and J called. A share of the clones is absent; for the studies checked, an unresolved V gene accounts for under half, and the remainder has no known explanation. This sample is represented by some 140,000 clones; 90% of them were singletons. Roughly 1.1% of the sample lies in the top ten. Patients with a history of autoimmune disease or receiving systemic immunosuppression were excluded from the trial. Peripheral blood for TCR sequencing was collected from all dose cohorts at baseline, on cycle 4 day 1, and on cycle 7 day 1. The samples were drawn from a first-in-human, open-label, multicenter phase I dose-escalation trial of ivuxolimab. Adults with locally advanced or metastatic head and neck squamous cell, hepatocellular, melanoma or renal cell carcinoma were enrolled in the trial. Before TCR sequencing, CD4+ T cells and CD8+ T cells from peripheral blood were sorted into separate populations.

Notes on this clone: No antigen is known for it. Per-base qualities were not stored, and no clone one base away is much larger.

This receptor chain uses TRBV5-4 and TRBJ2-7, with TRBD2 identical over 8 junction bases. Source: CD4+ or CD8+ T cells sorted from blood, taken in a trial of the OX40 agonist ivuxolimab. This clonotype was obtained from an adult with an advanced solid tumor such as melanoma, head and neck, liver or kidney cancer. CDR3 loop: CASSDGLAHYEQYF. Here is the DNA: TGTGCCAGCAGCGACGGACTAGCCCACTACGAGCAGTACTTC.